Sequencing of this TCR beta chain was carried out in a study of vaccination and CD4 T cells after COVID-19. Overall study: Post-COVID specimens were obtained a median about 97 days after diagnosis (range 35 to 161). Broader study findings: SARS-CoV-2-reactive clonotypes showed a nonsignificant median rise from around 20 to 38.

Sequence data for DNA of cultured CD4+ T cells were generated by the Oncomine TCR Beta short-read assay. MiXCR, run by TCRdb on the PCR reads, gives a single entry per CDR3 protein. The table lists about 15,000 distinct CDR3 sequences, 73% of them singletons, with 10% to 11% in the top ten. This clonotype was found a few times. As yet, its antigen is unknown. The CDR3 runs 13 residues. Looked up from germline, CDR1 is SEHNR and CDR2 is FQNEAQ (reference sequence). Trimming pared 0 bases from V and 7 bases from J, leaving 9 bases between. As for treatment: approximately 11-day PBMC culture with coronavirus spike peptide pools or control peptides (ViraFEST assay).

The sample was CD4+ T cells from blood, cultured in vitro. The clonotype originates from a human donor who had recovered from COVID-19. The genes are TRBV7-9 and TRBJ1-2, with TRBD1 as a possible D gene (5 bases). The CDR3 bases are TGTGCCAGCAGCTTAGCGCAAGGGGCTGGCTACACCTTC. It yields the protein CASSLAQGAGYTF.